This T cell receptor (beta chain) came from a study of shared clonotypes between healthy human individuals. Study outcomes and limitations: Several donors held about 5.1% of naive CD4 clonotypes in common.

Method: immunoSEQ multiplex PCR; TCRdb's copy keeps in-frame clones and lacks some. The data contain about 2.1 million clones, 80% to 95% of them singletons. Cells designated naive CD8 were CD45RO-negative and were positively selected for CCR7, with terminally differentiated effector memory CD45RA+ cells excluded. Of note for this clone: Antigen unknown. The sample carries other DNA sequences with the same CDR3.

Trimming removed 4 bases from V and 5 bases from J, with 9 bases in between. CDR3 size: 12 residues. Germline V gene data show CDR1 as SGHDT and CDR2 as YYEEEE. The V call is TRBV5-6, the J call TRBJ1-2; no clear D. Material for sequencing was naive CD8+ T cells from PBMCs. The sequence was collected from a man aged 18 to 30 in good health. Some clones in this sample may be carry-over from other donors' samples. CDR3 residues: CASSQDSYGYTF. The CDR3 nucleotides are TGTGCCAGCAGCCAAGACTCGTATGGCTACACCTTC.